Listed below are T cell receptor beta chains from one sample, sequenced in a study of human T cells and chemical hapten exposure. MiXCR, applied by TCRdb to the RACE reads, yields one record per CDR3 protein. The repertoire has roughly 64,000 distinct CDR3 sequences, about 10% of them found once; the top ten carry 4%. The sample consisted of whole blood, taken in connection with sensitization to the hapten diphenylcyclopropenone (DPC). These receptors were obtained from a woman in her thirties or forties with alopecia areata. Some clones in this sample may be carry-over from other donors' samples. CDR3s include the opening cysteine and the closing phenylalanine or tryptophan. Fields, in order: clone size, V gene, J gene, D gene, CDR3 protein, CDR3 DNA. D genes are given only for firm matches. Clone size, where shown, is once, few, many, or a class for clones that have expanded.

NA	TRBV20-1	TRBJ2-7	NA	CSARDSGRWYEQYF	TGCAGTGCTAGAGATTCAGGGCGGTGGTACGAGCAGTACTTC
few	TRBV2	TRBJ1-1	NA	CASSELNFEAFF	TGTGCCAGCAGTGAACTAAATTTTGAAGCTTTCTTT
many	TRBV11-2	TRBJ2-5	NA	CASSFPARVQETQYF	TGTGCCAGCAGCTTCCCGGCTAGGGTGCAAGAGACCCAGTACTTC
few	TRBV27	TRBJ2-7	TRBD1	CASSHGTGTPPEQYF	TGTGCCAGCAGTCACGGGACAGGGACTCCTCCCGAGCAGTACTTC
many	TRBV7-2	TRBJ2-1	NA	CASSALDEQFF	TGTGCCAGCAGCGCCTTAGATGAGCAGTTCTTC
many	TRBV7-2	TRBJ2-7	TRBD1	CASSSGLQGAGQYF	TGTGCCAGCAGCTCCGGACTACAGGGGGCGGGGCAGTACTTC
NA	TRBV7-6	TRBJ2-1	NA	CASSLGSQGLYNEQFF	TGTGCCAGCAGCCTGGGAAGCCAGGGCCTCTACAATGAGCAGTTCTTC
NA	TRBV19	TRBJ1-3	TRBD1	CASAGQFSGNTIYF	TGTGCCAGCGCGGGACAGTTCTCTGGAAACACCATATATTTT
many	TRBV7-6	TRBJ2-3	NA	CASSLGGPEADTQYF	TGTGCCAGCAGCTTAGGAGGGCCCGAGGCAGATACGCAGTATTTT
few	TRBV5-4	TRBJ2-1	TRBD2	CASSLAGAGGKNEQFF	TGTGCCAGCAGCTTGGCCGGGGCGGGGGGGAAAAATGAGCAGTTCTTC
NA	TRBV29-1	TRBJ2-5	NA	CSVDKETQYF	TGCAGCGTGGATAAAGAGACCCAGTACTTC
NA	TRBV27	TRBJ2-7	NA	CASSLSGPQGYEQYF	TGTGCCAGCAGTTTATCGGGGCCCCAGGGCTACGAGCAGTACTTC
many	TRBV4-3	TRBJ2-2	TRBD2	CASSQELAGYTGELFF	TGCGCCAGCAGCCAAGAGCTAGCGGGGTACACCGGGGAGCTGTTTTTT
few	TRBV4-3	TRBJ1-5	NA	CASSQEPPGRANQPQHF	TGCGCCAGCAGCCAAGAACCTCCGGGGAGGGCTAATCAGCCCCAGCATTTT
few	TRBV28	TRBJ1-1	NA	CASSSLLENTEAFF	TGTGCCAGCAGTTCCCTTCTTGAGAACACTGAAGCTTTCTTT
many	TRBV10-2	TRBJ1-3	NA	CASSDPISGNTIYF	TGCGCCAGCAGTGATCCTATCTCTGGAAACACCATATATTTT
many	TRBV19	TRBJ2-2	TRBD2	CASVGRGADAGELFF	TGTGCCAGTGTGGGGCGGGGGGCGGACGCCGGGGAGCTGTTTTTT
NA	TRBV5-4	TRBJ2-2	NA	CASSLRAGTGELFF	TGTGCCAGCAGCTTGCGGGCGGGCACCGGGGAGCTGTTTTTT
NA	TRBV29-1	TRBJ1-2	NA	CSVEESGYTF	TGCAGCGTTGAAGAGTCTGGCTACACCTTC
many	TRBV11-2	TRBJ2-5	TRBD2	CASSLAQAGGIETQYF	TGTGCCAGCAGCTTAGCCCAAGCGGGAGGAATAGAGACCCAGTACTTC
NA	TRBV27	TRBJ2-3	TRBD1	CASSSDREADTQYF	TGTGCCAGCAGTTCGGACAGGGAAGCAGATACGCAGTATTTT
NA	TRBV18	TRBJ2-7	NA	CASSPRLTGAYEQYF	TGTGCCAGCTCACCGCGGTTAACAGGCGCCTACGAGCAGTACTTC
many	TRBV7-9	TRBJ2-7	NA	CASSLAQGVVEQYF	TGTGCCAGCAGCTTAGCGCAGGGAGTGGTGGAGCAGTACTTC
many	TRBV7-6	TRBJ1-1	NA	CASSLLSVVGADTEAFF	TGTGCCAGCAGCTTACTATCTGTAGTGGGCGCGGACACTGAAGCTTTCTTT
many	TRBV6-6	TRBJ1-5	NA	CASRADSNQPQHF	TGTGCCAGTCGGGCGGATAGCAATCAGCCCCAGCATTTT
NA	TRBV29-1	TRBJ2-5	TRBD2	CSVDTSAQETQYF	TGCAGCGTTGATACTAGCGCCCAAGAGACCCAGTACTTC
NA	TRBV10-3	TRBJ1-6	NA	CAISGEGNSPLHF	TGTGCCATCAGTGGGGAGGGGAACTCACCCCTCCACTTT
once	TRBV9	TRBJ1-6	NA	CASSVGLDSYNSPLHF	TGTGCCAGCAGCGTAGGGTTGGACAGCTATAATTCACCCCTCCACTTT
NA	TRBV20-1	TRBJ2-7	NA	CSASQGGYPYEQYF	TGCAGTGCTAGTCAGGGGGGGTACCCTTACGAGCAGTACTTC
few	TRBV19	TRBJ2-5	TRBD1	CASSMRTGGVETQYF	TGTGCCAGTAGTATGCGGACAGGAGGAGTAGAGACCCAGTACTTC
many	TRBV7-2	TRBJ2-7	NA	CASSPRPPSRQYF	TGTGCCAGCAGTCCCCGGCCGCCATCCCGACAGTACTTC
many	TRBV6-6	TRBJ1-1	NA	CASSYRVEGLYRAFF	TGTGCCAGCAGTTACCGGGTAGAGGGGCTTTACCGGGCTTTCTTT
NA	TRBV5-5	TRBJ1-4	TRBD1	CASSLPSQGVGGELFF	TGTGCCAGCAGCTTGCCCTCACAGGGGGTAGGAGGTGAACTGTTTTTT
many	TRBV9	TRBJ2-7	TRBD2	CASSARGLAGDPNYEQYF	TGTGCCAGCAGCGCAAGGGGGCTAGCGGGGGACCCGAACTACGAGCAGTACTTC
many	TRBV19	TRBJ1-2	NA	CASSIRGGGYTF	TGTGCCAGTAGTATCCGGGGCGGCGGCTACACCTTC
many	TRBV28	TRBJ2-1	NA	CASNLGFPHNEQFF	TGTGCCAGCAATTTAGGGTTTCCACACAATGAGCAGTTCTTC
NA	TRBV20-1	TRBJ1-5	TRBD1	CSARGQEINQPQHF	TGCAGTGCTAGGGGACAGGAGATAAATCAGCCCCAGCATTTT
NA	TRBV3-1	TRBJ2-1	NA	CASSQAVLGEQFF	TGTGCCAGCAGCCAAGCGGTCCTGGGGGAGCAGTTCTTC
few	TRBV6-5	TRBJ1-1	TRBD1	CASSYRGGRAEAFF	TGTGCCAGCAGCTACAGGGGAGGTAGGGCTGAAGCTTTCTTT
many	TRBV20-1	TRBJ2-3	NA	CSARDSPDTQYF	TGCAGTGCTAGGGACAGTCCAGATACGCAGTATTTT
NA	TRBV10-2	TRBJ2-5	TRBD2	CATGDSVLATQETQYF	TGCGCCACCGGCGACTCGGTACTAGCGACTCAAGAGACCCAGTACTTC
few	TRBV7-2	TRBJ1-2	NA	CASSPRAGSYGYTF	TGTGCCAGCAGCCCCCGCGCGGGGTCCTATGGCTACACCTTC
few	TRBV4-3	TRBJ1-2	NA	CASSQDSWGRSTF	TGCGCCAGCAGCCAAGATTCGTGGGGCCGGAGCACCTTC
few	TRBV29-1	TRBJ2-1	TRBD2	CSVEAKRGGEQFF	TGCAGCGTTGAAGCAAAGCGGGGAGGCGAGCAGTTCTTC
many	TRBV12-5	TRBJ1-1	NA	CASGRSTGGTEAFF	TGTGCTAGTGGCCGATCGACCGGGGGGACTGAAGCTTTCTTT
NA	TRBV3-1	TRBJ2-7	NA	CASSPGRGPLEQYF	TGTGCCAGCAGCCCCGGGCGGGGCCCCCTCGAGCAGTACTTC
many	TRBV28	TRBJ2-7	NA	CASSLREPPEQYF	TGTGCCAGCAGTTTGAGGGAGCCGCCTGAGCAGTACTTC